This TCR beta chain was identified in a study of cytomegalovirus exposure and HLA in healthy donors. PCR amplification relied on 60 Vbeta primers (plus 13 Jbeta primers). Data came from immunoSEQ multiplex PCR; TCRdb stores just in-frame clones and leaves some out. The repertoire has fewer than 200,000 clones, approximately 84% of them found once; the top ten carry approximately 2%. V was pared by 2 bases and J by 4 bases, with 8 bases of the junction left unmatched. Germline V lookup: CDR1 SGHTA, CDR2 FQGNSA. This CDR3 spans 16 amino acids. This clonotype originated in a man aged 18-30 years in good health and CMV-seropositive. The source material was PBMCs. The genes are TRBV7-2 and TRBJ2-5, with 9 positions matching TRBD2. The CDR3 reads CASSLSRGGVRETQYF. CDR3 nucleotides: TGTGCCAGCAGCTTATCTCGCGGGGGGGTCAGAGAGACCCAGTACTTC.